This is a list of T cell receptor beta chains from one sample in a study of cytomegalovirus exposure and HLA in healthy donors. Assay: immunoSEQ multiplex PCR; the TCRdb copy retains only in-frame clones and omits some. The sample totals 200,000 or so clones. Sequences were obtained from PBMCs. The receptors derive from a girl between 2 and 10 years old in good health and CMV-seropositive. Each CDR3 is given with its conserved first and last residue. A D gene is named only where the DNA matches it firmly.

CDR3 DNA	CDR3 protein	J gene	D gene	V gene
TGTGCCAGCAGCCCTGGACAGGCTAATGAAAAACTGTTTTTT	CASSPGQANEKLFF	TRBJ1-4	TRBD1	TRBV7-2
TGTGCCAGCAGCCAGATAGCGGGAGGGCCTGACACCGGGGAGCTGTTTTTT	CASSQIAGGPDTGELFF	TRBJ2-2	TRBD2	TRBV6-4
TGCGCCAGCAGTGAAATAACCCCCCCACAGGATGAGCAGTTCTTC	CASSEITPPQDEQFF	TRBJ2-1	.	TRBV10-2
TGTGCCACCCGGGGGGCGCTAGCCAAAAACATTCAGTACTTC	CATRGALAKNIQYF	TRBJ2-4	.	TRBV6-5
TGTGCCAGCAGTTTGGCAGGGAACAATGAGCAGTTCTTC	CASSLAGNNEQFF	TRBJ2-1	.	TRBV28
TGTGCCAGCAGCTTAATGGGCGGGAGTTCTTACGAGCAGTACTTC	CASSLMGGSSYEQYF	TRBJ2-7	TRBD2	TRBV13
TGTGCCAGCAGTTGGACAGGGGGCTTAAATGAGCAGTTCTTC	CASSWTGGLNEQFF	TRBJ2-1	TRBD1	TRBV28
TGTGCCAGCAGTGTAGCGGGCGCACCTTACGAGCAGTACTTC	CASSVAGAPYEQYF	TRBJ2-7	TRBD2	TRBV6-1
TGTGCCAGCAGCTTAGAATCGGCTAGCAAGCGCTACGAGCAGTACTTC	CASSLESASKRYEQYF	TRBJ2-7	.	TRBV7-2
TGTGCTACCGGGGGGCGGAATGAGCAGTTCTTC	CATGGRNEQFF	TRBJ2-1	.	TRBV7-7
TGCGCCAGCAGCTTGGCATTGTCCTACGAGCAGTACTTC	CASSLALSYEQYF	TRBJ2-7	.	TRBV5-1
TGTGCCAGCATCCTGGGGAGCTTTAATCAGCCCCAGCATTTT	CASILGSFNQPQHF	TRBJ1-5	.	TRBV28
TGTGCCAGCAGTGACGTTAGAGGTAGCGAGCAGTACTTC	CASSDVRGSEQYF	TRBJ2-7	.	TRBV2
TGTGCCAGCAGTGACACATTGAGCGGGACCCAGTACTTC	CASSDTLSGTQYF	TRBJ2-5	.	TRBV28
TGTGCCACCAGCAGAGCGGGAACAGGGGGTCGGGACACTGAAGCTTTCTTT	CATSRAGTGGRDTEAFF	TRBJ1-1	TRBD1	TRBV15
TGTGCCAGTAGTATCGGCCTGACAGAACCTGAAGCTTTCTTT	CASSIGLTEPEAFF	TRBJ1-1	.	TRBV19
TGTGCCAGCAGGGACGTGGGGCGGGAGGGGAAGGGTGAGCAGTTCTTC	CASRDVGREGKGEQFF	TRBJ2-1	TRBD2	TRBV7-6
TGTGCCAGCAGCTTAGTTCGGGGGAAAAACATTCAGTACTTC	CASSLVRGKNIQYF	TRBJ2-4	.	TRBV11-2
TGTGCCAGCAGCAGTATACAGGGGGCCAGCACAGATACGCAGTATTTT	CASSSIQGASTDTQYF	TRBJ2-3	TRBD1	TRBV11-2
TGTGCCAGCAGCTTGTTTATCGGTGAGCAGTTCTTC	CASSLFIGEQFF	TRBJ2-1	.	TRBV5-4
TGCGCCAGCAGCGAACAGGGGGCGCAGAATAATTCACCCCTCCACTTT	CASSEQGAQNNSPLHF	TRBJ1-6	TRBD1	TRBV5-1
TGTGCCAGCAGCTTTAGCGGGGACAATGAGCAGTTCTTC	CASSFSGDNEQFF	TRBJ2-1	TRBD2	TRBV5-6
TGCGCCAGCAGTCAATCGGGCATGAGGGGGAACGAGCAGTACTTC	CASSQSGMRGNEQYF	TRBJ2-7	.	TRBV23-1
TGCGCCAGCAGCCTAACACCGGGACAGAACTACGAGCAGTACTTC	CASSLTPGQNYEQYF	TRBJ2-7	TRBD1	TRBV4-1
TGCGCCAGCAGCTTCGGACTAGCGGGCTACAATGAGCAGTTCTTC	CASSFGLAGYNEQFF	TRBJ2-1	TRBD2	TRBV5-1
TGCGCCAGCAGTGAGTGGCGGGTAGGGTGGAAGCAGTACTTC	CASSEWRVGWKQYF	TRBJ2-7	.	TRBV10-2
TGTGCCAGCAGCTTGGCGAGGACGACAGGGAACTATGGCTACACCTTC	CASSLARTTGNYGYTF	TRBJ1-2	TRBD1	TRBV5-6
TGTGCCAGCAGGCATGTCTATGCGTCTGAAGCTTTCTTT	CASRHVYASEAFF	TRBJ1-1	.	TRBV28
TGCGCCAGCAGCTTTATCCCCGGACAGGGGGGCACCGGGGAGCTGTTTTTT	CASSFIPGQGGTGELFF	TRBJ2-2	TRBD1	TRBV5-1
TGTGCCAGCAGCATTCTGCGGTCCGGGGAGCTGTTTTTT	CASSILRSGELFF	TRBJ2-2	.	TRBV7-3
TGTGCCAGCAGCTTTACCTCACAGCAAGATACGCAGTATTTT	CASSFTSQQDTQYF	TRBJ2-3	.	TRBV7-2
TGTGCCAGCAGTTTCGGGACTAGCGGGAGGCAAAGCTCCTACGAGCAGTACTTC	CASSFGTSGRQSSYEQYF	TRBJ2-7	TRBD2	TRBV7-9
TGTGCCAGCAGTTACTCCCACGGTGAGCAGTTCTTC	CASSYSHGEQFF	TRBJ2-1	.	TRBV6-5
TGTGCCAGCAGTCTCTCCTACGAGCAGTACTTC	CASSLSYEQYF	TRBJ2-7	.	TRBV27
TGTGCCAGTAGCAAAATTAGGACAGGGGCTAATTGGGTCAATGAGCAGTTCTTC	CASSKIRTGANWVNEQFF	TRBJ2-1	TRBD1	TRBV19